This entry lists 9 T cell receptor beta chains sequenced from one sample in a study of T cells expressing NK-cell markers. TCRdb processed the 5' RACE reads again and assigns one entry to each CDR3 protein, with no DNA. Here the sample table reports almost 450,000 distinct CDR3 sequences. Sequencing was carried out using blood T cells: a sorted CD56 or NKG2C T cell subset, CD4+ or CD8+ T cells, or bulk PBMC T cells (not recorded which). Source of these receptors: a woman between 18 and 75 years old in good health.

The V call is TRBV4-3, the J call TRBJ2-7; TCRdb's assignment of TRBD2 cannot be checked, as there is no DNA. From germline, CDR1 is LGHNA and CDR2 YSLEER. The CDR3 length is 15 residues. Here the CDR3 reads CASSQDTSGGYEQYF.

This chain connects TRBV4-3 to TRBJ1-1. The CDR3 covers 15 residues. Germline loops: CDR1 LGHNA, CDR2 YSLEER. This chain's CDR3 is CASSQVELRNTEAFF.

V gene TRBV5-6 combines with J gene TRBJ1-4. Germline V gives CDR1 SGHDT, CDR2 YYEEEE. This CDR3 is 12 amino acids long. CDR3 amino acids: CASSFDNEKLFF.

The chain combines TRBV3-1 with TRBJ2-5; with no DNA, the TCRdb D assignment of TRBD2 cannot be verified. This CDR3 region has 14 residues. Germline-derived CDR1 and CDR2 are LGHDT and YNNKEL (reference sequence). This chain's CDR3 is CASSPSGPTGTQYF.

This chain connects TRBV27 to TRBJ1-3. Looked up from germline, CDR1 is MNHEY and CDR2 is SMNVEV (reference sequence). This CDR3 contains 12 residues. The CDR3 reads CASSYGGHTIYF.

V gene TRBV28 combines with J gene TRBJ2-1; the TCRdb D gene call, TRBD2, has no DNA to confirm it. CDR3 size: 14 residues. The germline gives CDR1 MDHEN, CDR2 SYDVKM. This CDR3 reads CASSTGTSMNEQFF.

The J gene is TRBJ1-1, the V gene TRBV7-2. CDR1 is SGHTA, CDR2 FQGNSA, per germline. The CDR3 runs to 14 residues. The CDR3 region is CASSLEGWDSEAFF.

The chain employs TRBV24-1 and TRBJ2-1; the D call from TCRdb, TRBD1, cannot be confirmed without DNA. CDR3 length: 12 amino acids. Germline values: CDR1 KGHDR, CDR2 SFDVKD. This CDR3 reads CATSGGGSEQFF.

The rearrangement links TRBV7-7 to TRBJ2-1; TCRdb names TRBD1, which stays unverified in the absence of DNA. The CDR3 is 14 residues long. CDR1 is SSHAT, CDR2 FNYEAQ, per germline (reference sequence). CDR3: CASSLRGQVNEQFF.